The source of this T cell receptor beta chain is a study of blood T cell repertoires in COVID-19. Background on the study: PBMCs, B-cell-depleted T cells, or T cells provided the cDNA or gDNA that made up the material.

Trimming stripped 3 bases from V and 0 bases from J, with 9 bases between. The CDR3 runs 14 residues. In germline, CDR1 is SGHNT, CDR2 YENEEA. Grouping used clinical history reported by participants in a survey and questionnaire. How the authors handled the data: Estimated nucleated cell counts came from reference gene primer amplification. Profiling relied on immunoSEQ multiplex PCR, and the TCRdb table lists in-frame clones only, not all of them. V and J calls and clone size follow that table, whereas D and trimming were derived from the DNA. The data show 110,000 to 150,000 clones, approximately 78% seen once.

The clonotype originates from a woman aged 45-65 years who had recovered from COVID-19. The genes are TRBV11-3 and TRBJ2-7; D is undetermined. The specimen sequenced was PBMCs or T cells enriched from blood (not recorded which). The CDR3 is CASSLRSNSYEQYF. The DNA of the CDR3 is TGTGCCAGCAGCTTGAGGTCCAACTCCTACGAGCAGTACTTC.